This T cell receptor beta chain comes out of a study of shared clonotypes between healthy human individuals. Per the original methods: Junction-only sequences without quality scores were provided by ImmunoSEQ, so filtering was different. Data came from immunoSEQ multiplex PCR; TCRdb stores just in-frame clones and leaves some out. That table is the source of V, J and clone size, and D and trimming were worked out from the DNA. The table has about 2.3 million clones, roughly 92% seen once. Trimming stripped 4 bases from V and 6 bases from J, with 10 bases between. Germline V gives CDR1 SGDLS, CDR2 YYNGEE. The CDR3 covers 12 residues.

This sequence joins TRBV9 and TRBJ1-2, with a possible D match to TRBD1 (6 bases). The source is a man aged 18 to 30 in good health. Some clones in this sample may be carry-over from other donors' samples. The specimen sequenced was naive CD4+ T cells from PBMCs. The sample's subset: CD45RA+ positively selected. The CDR3 DNA reads as TGTGCCAGCAGCAAGAGGGGGGATGGCTACACCTTC. Translation: CASSKRGDGYTF.